This entry lists 4 T cell receptor beta chains sequenced from one sample in a study of type 1 and type 2 diabetes patients. The PCR template was genomic DNA. The TCR beta CDR3 region was amplified using 30 forward and 13 reverse primers. Using its own MiXCR run on the multiplex PCR reads, TCRdb lists one record per CDR3 protein. The data show fewer than 300,000 distinct CDR3 sequences, roughly 48% seen once. The sequenced sample was peripheral blood mononuclear cells (PBMCs). The receptors were sampled from a man in his late teens or twenties with type 2 diabetes.

The chain joins TRBV24-1 to TRBJ2-1, with D possibly matching TRBD1 (5 bases). The CDR3 consists of 11 residues. Germline lookup yields CDR1 KGHDR and CDR2 SFDVKD. Trimming removed 8 bases at V and 8 bases at J, with 9 bases between. CDR3 coding DNA: TGTGCCACCACTCAGGGCCATGAGCAGTTCTTC. Encoded protein: CATTQGHEQFF.

The chain employs TRBV19 and TRBJ1-2; tentative D call: TRBD1 (5 bases). Germline V gives CDR1 LNHDA, CDR2 SQIVND (reference sequence). The CDR3 sequence is 13 residues long. V was cut by 3 bases and J by 6 bases, with 11 bases left in between. Here the CDR3 reads CASSIAQGDGYTF. The CDR3 region has the DNA TGTGCCAGTAGTATCGCGCAGGGTGATGGCTACACCTTC.

In its sample, this clonotype was seen a few times. V usage is TRBV27 and J usage is TRBJ1-6; D is perhaps TRBD1 (5 bases). Germline loops: CDR1 MNHEY, CDR2 SMNVEV (reference sequence). The CDR3 extends over 16 amino acids. Trimming removed 8 bases from V and 6 bases from J, with 20 bases in between. DNA of the CDR3: TGTGCCAGCGCCAGCGGGTCGGCAGGGCCTAATTCACCCCTCCACTTT. Amino acids: CASASGSAGPNSPLHF.

The gene calls are TRBV2 and TRBJ1-6, with D possibly being TRBD1 (6 bases). The ends were cut back, 6 bases at V and 4 bases at J, with 7 bases in the middle. This CDR3 is 13 amino acids long. CDR1 is SNHLY and CDR2 is FYNNEI in the germline V gene. CDR3 sequence reads: CASRQGYNSPLHF. In DNA form, the CDR3 reads TGTGCCAGCAGACAGGGTTATAATTCACCCCTCCACTTT.